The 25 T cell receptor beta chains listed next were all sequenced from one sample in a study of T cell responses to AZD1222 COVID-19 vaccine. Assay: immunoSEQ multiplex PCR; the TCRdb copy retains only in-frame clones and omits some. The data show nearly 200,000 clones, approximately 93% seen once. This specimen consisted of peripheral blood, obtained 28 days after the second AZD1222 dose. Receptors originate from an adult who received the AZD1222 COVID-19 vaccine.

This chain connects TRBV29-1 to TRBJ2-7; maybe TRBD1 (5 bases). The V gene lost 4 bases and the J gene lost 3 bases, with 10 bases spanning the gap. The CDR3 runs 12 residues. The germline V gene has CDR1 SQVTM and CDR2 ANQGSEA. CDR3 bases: TGCAGCGTTGGACAGAGCTTCTACGAGCAGTACTTC. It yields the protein CSVGQSFYEQYF.

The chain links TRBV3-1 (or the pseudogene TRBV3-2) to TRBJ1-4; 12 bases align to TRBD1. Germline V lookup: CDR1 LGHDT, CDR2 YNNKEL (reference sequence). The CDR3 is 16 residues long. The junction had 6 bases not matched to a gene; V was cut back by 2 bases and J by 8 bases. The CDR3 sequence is CASSQPPGQGAEKLFF. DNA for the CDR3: TGTGCCAGCAGCCAACCACCGGGACAGGGGGCCGAAAAACTGTTTTTT.

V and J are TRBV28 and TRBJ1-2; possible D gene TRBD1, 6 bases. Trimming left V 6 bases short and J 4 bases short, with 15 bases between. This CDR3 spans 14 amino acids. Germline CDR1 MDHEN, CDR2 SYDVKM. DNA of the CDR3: TGTGCCAGCAGCCTAATGCTCAGGGGCTATGGCTACACCTTC. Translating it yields CASSLMLRGYGYTF.

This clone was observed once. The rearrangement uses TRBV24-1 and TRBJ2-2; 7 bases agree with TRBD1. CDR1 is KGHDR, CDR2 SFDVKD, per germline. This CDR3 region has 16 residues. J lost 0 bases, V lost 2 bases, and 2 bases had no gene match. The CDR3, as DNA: TGTGCCACCAGTGATTCGGACAGGTCGAACACCGGGGAGCTGTTTTTT. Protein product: CATSDSDRSNTGELFF.

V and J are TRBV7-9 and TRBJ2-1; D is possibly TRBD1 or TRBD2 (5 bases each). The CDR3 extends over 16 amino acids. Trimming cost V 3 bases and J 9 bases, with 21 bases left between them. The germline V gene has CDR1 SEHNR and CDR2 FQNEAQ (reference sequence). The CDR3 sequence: CASSFAPGPPWSEQFF. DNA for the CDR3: TGTGCCAGCAGCTTTGCCCCGGGACCCCCGTGGAGTGAGCAGTTCTTC.

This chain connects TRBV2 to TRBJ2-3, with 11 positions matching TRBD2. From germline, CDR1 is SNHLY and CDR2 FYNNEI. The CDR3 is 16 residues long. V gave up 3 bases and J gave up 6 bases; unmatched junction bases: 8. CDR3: CASSDSLAGGRDTQYF. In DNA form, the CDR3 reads TGTGCCAGCAGTGACAGTCTAGCGGGGGGCAGGGATACGCAGTATTTT.

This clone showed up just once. CDR3 protein: CASSAISGNTIYF. In nucleotides, the CDR3 is TGTGCCAGCAGTGCAATCTCTGGAAACACCATATATTTT. The chain recombines TRBV3-1 (or the pseudogene TRBV3-2) with TRBJ1-3, with D unresolved. This CDR3 contains 13 residues. V dropped 6 bases and J dropped 0 bases, with 6 bases sitting between them. The germline V gene encodes CDR1 LGHDT and CDR2 YNNKEL (reference sequence).

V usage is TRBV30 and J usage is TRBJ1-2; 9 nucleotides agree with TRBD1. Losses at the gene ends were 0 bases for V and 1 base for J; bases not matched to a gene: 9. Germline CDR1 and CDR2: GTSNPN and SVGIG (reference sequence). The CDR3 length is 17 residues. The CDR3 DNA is TGTGCCTGGAGTGTATTCGGGACAGGGTGGGTTAACTATGGCTACACCTTC. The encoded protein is CAWSVFGTGWVNYGYTF.

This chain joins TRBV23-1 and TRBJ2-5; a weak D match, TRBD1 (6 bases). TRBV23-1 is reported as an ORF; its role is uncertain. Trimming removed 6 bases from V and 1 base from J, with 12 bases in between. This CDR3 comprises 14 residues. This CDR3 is CASRDRNRQETQYF. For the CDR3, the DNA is TGCGCCAGCAGAGACAGGAACCGCCAAGAGACCCAGTACTTC.

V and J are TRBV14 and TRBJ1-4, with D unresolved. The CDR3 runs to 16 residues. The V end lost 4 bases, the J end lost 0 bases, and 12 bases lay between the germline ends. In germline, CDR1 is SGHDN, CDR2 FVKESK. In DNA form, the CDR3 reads TGTGCCAGCAGCCTATTGGAATACACAACTAATGAAAAACTGTTTTTT. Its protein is CASSLLEYTTNEKLFF. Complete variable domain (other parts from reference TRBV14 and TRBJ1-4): EAGVTQFPSHSVIEKGQTVTLRCDPISGHDNLYWYRRVMGKEIKFLLHFVKESKQDESGMPNNRFLAERTGGTYSTLKVQPAELEDSGVYFCASSLLEYTTNEKLFFGSGTQLSVL.

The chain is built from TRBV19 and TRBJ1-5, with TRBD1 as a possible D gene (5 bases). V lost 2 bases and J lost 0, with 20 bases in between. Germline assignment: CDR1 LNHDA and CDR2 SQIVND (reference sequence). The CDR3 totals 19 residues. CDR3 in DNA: TGTGCCAGTAGTATATCCCATGGGGGGGAGACCTTTAGCAATCAGCCCCAGCATTTT. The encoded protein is CASSISHGGETFSNQPQHF.

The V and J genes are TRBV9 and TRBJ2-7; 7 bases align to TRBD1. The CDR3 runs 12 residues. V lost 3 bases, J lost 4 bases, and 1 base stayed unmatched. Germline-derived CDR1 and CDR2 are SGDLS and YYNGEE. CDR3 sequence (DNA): TGTGCCAGCAGCGGACAGGGTTACGAGCAGTACTTC. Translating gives CASSGQGYEQYF.

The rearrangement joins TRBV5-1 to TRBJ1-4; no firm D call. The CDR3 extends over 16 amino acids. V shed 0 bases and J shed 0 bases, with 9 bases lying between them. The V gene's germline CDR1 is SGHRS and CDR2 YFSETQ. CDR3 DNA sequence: TGCGCCAGCAGCTTGGAACCCTCTCCAACTAATGAAAAACTGTTTTTT. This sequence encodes CASSLEPSPTNEKLFF.

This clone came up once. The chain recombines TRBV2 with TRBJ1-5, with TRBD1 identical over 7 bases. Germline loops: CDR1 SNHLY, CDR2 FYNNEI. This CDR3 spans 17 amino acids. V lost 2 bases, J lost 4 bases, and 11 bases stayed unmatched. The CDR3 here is CASSENPGGTWNQPQHF. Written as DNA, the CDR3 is TGTGCCAGCAGTGAAAATCCAGGGGGGACATGGAATCAGCCCCAGCATTTT. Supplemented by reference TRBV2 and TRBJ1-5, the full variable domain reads EPEVTQTPSHQVTQMGQEVILRCVPISNHLYFYWYRQILGQKVEFLVSFYNNEISEKSEIFDDQFSVERPDGSNFTLKIRSTKLEDSAMYFCASSENPGGTWNQPQHFGDGTRLSIL.

The CDR3 DNA follows: TGTGCCAGCAGCTTCGGGATTAGCGGGGCGAGAACAGATACGCAGTATTTT. Translation gives CASSFGISGARTDTQYF. This sequence joins TRBV7-8 and TRBJ2-3, with 8 nucleotides matching TRBD2. CDR1 and CDR2 from the germline V gene are SGHVS and FQNEAQ. Unmatched junction bases numbered 11, after V lost 3 bases and J lost 3 bases. CDR3 length: 17 residues.

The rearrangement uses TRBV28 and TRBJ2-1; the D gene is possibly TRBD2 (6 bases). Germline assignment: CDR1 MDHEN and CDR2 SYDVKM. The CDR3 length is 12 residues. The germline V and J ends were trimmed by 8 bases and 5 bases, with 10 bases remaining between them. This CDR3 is CASGGTHNEQFF. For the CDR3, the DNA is TGTGCCAGCGGGGGGACGCACAATGAGCAGTTCTTC.

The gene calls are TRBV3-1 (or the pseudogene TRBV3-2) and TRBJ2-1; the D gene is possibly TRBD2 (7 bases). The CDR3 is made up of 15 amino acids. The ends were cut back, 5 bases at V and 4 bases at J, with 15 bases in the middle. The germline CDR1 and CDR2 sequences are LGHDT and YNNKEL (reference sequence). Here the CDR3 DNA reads TGTGCCAGCAGCTCGCGGGGGCTGGTGTACAATGAGCAGTTCTTC. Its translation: CASSSRGLVYNEQFF.

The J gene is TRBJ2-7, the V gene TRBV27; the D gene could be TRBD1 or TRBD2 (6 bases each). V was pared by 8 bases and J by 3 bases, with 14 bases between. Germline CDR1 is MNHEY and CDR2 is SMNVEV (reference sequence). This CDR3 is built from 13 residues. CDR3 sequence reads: CASGAGGGYEQYF. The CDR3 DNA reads TGTGCCAGCGGGGCTGGAGGGGGCTACGAGCAGTACTTC.

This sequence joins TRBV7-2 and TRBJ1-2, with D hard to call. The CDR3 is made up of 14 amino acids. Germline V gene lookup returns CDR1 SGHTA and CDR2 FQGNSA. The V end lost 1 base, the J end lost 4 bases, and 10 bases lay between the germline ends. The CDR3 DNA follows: TGTGCCAGCAGCTTAGATGAGACTTCCTATGGCTACACCTTC. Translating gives CASSLDETSYGYTF.

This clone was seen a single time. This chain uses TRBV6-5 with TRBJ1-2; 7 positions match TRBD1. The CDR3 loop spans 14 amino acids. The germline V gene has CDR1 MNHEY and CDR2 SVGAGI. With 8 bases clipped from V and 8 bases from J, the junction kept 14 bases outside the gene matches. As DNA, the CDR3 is TGTGCCAGCTTACCGGGACAGCAGACGGAAGGCTACACCTTC. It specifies CASLPGQQTEGYTF.

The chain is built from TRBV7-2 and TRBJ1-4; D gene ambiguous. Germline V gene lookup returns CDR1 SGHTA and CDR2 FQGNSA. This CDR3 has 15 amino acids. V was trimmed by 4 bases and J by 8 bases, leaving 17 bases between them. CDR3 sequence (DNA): TGTGCCAGCAGCTCCCCTCAAGGGTTTTCCGAAAAACTGTTTTTT. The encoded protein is CASSSPQGFSEKLFF.

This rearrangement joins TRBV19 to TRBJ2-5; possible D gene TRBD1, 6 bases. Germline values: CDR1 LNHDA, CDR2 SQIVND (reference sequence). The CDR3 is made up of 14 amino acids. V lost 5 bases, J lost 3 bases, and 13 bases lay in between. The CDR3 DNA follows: TGTGCCAGTAGTCTCGGACAGCCCGAAGAGACCCAGTACTTC. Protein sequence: CASSLGQPEETQYF.

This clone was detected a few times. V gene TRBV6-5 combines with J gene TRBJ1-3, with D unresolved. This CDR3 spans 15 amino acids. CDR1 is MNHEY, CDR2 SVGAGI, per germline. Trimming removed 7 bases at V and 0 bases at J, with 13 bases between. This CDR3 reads CASTPMRFSGNTIYF. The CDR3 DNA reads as TGTGCCAGCACTCCCATGAGATTCTCTGGAAACACCATATATTTT.

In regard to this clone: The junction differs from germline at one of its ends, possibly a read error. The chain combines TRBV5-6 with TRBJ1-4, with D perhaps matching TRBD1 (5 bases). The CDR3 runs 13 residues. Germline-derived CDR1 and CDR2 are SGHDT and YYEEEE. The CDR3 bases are TGTGCCAGCAGCTTGGGACAGTCTTATTATTTCTCCTTT. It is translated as CASSLGQSYYFSF. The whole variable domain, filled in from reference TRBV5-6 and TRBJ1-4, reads DAGVTQSPTHLIKTRGQQVTLRCSPKSGHDTVSWYQQALGQGPQFIFQYYEEEERQRGNFPDRFSGHQFPNYSSELNVNALLLGDSALYLCASSLGQSYYFSFGSGTQLSVL.

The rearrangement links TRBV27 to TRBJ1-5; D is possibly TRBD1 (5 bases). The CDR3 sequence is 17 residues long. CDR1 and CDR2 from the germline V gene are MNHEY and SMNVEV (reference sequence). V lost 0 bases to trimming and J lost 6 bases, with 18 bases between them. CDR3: CASSLSKKAGSSQPQHF. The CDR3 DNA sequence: TGTGCCAGCAGTTTATCGAAGAAGGCAGGGAGTAGTCAGCCCCAGCATTTT.